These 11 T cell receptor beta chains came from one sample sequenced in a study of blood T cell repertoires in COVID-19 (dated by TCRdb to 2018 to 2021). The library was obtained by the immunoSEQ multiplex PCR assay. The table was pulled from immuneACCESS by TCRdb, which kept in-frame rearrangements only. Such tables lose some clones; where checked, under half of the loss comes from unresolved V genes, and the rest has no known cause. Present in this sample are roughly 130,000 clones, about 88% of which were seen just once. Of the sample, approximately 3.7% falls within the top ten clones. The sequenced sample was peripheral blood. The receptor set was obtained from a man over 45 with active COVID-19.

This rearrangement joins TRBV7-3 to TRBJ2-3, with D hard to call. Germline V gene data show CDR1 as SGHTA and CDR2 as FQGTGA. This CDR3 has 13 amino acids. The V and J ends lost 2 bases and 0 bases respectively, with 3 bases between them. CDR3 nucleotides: TGTGCCAGCAGCTTAGGCAGCACAGATACGCAGTATTTT. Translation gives CASSLGSTDTQYF.

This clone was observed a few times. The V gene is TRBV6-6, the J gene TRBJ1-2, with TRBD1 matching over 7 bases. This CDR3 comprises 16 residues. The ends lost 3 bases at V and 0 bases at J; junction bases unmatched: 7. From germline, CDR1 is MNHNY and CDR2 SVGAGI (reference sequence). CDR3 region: CASSYDRVRANYGYTF. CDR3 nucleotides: TGTGCCAGCAGTTATGACAGGGTGAGGGCTAACTATGGCTACACCTTC.

The CDR3 protein is CASRFRSGPSYNEQFF. CDR3 in DNA: TGCGCCAGCAGATTTAGGAGCGGGCCCTCCTACAATGAGCAGTTCTTC. The V call is TRBV5-1, the J call TRBJ2-1; possibly TRBD2 for D (6 bases). Germline CDR1 SGHRS, CDR2 YFSETQ. The CDR3 spans 16 residues. Trimming removed 5 bases from V and 0 bases from J, with 15 bases in between.

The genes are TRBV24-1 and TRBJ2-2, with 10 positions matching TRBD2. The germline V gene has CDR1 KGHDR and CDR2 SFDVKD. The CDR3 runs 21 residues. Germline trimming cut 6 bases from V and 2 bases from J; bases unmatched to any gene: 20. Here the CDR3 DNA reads TGTGCCACCAGTCCCGTGATTGGTACTAGCGGGAAGGGAAGTAACACCGGGGAGCTGTTTTTT. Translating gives CATSPVIGTSGKGSNTGELFF.

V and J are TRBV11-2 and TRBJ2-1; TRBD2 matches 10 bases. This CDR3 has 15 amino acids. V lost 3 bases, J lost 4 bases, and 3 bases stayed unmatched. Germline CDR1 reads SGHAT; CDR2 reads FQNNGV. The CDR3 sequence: CASSFSGGMYNEQFF. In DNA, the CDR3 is TGTGCCAGCAGCTTTAGCGGGGGGATGTACAATGAGCAGTTCTTC.

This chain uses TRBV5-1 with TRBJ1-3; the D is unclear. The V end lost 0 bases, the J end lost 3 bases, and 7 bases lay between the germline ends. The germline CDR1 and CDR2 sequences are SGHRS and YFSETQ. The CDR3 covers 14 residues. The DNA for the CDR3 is TGCGCCAGCAGCTTGGGGGCCATTGGAAACACCATATATTTT. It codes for CASSLGAIGNTIYF.

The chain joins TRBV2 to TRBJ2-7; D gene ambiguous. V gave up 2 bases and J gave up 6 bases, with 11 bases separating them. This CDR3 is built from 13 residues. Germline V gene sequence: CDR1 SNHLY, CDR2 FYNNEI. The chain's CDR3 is CASSEIVGAEQYF. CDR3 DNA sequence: TGTGCCAGCAGTGAAATTGTCGGAGCCGAGCAGTACTTC.

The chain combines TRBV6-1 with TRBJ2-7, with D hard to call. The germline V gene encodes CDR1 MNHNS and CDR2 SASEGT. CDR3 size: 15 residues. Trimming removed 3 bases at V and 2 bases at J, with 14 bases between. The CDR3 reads CASSEGRSFPYEQYF. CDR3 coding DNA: TGTGCCAGCAGTGAGGGCAGGTCATTTCCCTACGAGCAGTACTTC.

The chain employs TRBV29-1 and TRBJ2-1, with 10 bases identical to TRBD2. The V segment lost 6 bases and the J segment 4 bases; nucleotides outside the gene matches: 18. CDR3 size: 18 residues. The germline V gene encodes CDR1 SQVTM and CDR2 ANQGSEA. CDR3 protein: CSVDGLADKLRLYNEQFF. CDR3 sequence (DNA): TGCAGCGTGGATGGACTAGCGGATAAACTCCGACTTTACAATGAGCAGTTCTTC.

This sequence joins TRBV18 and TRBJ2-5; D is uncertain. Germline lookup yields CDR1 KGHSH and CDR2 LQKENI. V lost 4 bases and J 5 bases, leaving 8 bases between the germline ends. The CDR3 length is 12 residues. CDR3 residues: CASSRARETQYF. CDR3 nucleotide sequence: TGTGCCAGCTCACGTGCTAGGGAGACCCAGTACTTC.

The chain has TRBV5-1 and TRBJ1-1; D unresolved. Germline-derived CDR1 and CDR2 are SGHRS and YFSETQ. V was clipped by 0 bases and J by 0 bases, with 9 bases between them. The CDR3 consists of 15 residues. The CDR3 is CASSLVADMNTEAFF. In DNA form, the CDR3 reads TGCGCCAGCAGCTTGGTTGCAGACATGAACACTGAAGCTTTCTTT.